This TCR beta chain was found in a study of cytomegalovirus exposure and HLA in healthy donors. Study-wide background: The use of the same platform for the 120 validation repertoires and the roughly 670 first-cohort repertoires was reported by a later analysis. Study-wide points: The listing of roughly 160 TCR beta chains classed them as cytomegalovirus-associated. While the bulk of TCR sequences proved rare, some public TCRs turned up in many donors.

The germline V and J ends were trimmed by 5 bases and 5 bases, with 18 bases remaining between them. CDR3 length: 16 residues. Per the germline V gene, CDR1 is SGHTA and CDR2 is FQGTGA. As concerns this clone: Its target is unknown.

The study drew the donors from its roughly 120-subject validation cohort, separate from the 666-subject first cohort. This table comes from immunoSEQ multiplex PCR, and its TCRdb copy is limited to in-frame clones, with some not included. The sample includes more than 300,000 clones, roughly 89% seen only once; the top ten take 0.83%. This chain joins TRBV7-3 and TRBJ2-2; D perhaps matches TRBD2 (5 bases). Source material: PBMCs. This sequence was found in a young woman in good health and CMV-seronegative. CDR3 sequence: CASSPRTADKTGELFF. As DNA, the CDR3 is TGTGCCAGCAGCCCCAGAACAGCGGATAAAACCGGGGAGCTGTTTTTT.